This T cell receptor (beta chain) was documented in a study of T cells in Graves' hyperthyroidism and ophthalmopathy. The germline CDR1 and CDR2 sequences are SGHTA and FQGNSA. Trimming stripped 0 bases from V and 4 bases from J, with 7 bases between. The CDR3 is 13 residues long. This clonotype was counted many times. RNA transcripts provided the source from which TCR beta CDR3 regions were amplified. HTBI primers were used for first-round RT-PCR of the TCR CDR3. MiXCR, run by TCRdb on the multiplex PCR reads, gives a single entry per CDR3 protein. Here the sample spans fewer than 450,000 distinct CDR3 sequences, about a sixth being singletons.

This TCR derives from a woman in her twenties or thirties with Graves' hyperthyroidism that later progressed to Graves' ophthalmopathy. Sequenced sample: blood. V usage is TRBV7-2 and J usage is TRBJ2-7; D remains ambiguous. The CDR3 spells CASSLAPRYEQYF. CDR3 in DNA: TGTGCCAGCAGCTTAGCGCCACGTTACGAGCAGTACTTC. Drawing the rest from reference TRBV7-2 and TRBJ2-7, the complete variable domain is GAGVSQSPSNKVTEKGKDVELRCDPISGHTALYWYRQSLGQGLEFLIYFQGNSAPDKSGLPSDRFSAERTGGSVSTLTIQRTQQEDSAVYLCASSLAPRYEQYFGPGTRLTVT.